This T cell receptor beta chain was recorded in a study of CD8+CD57+ T cells in acquired aplastic anemia. Study in general: Average DNA yield from sorted CD4+ and CD8+ cells was about 3 ug. Read counts for CD4+ cells (from healthy donors) averaged roughly 10 million. Study-level findings and limits: Patients and controls shared about 27 CD8+ CDR3 sequences.

About this clonotype itself: The antigen is not known.

Trimming took 2 bases from V and 1 from J, leaving 18 bases between them. The CDR3 is made up of 18 amino acids. Germline CDR1 is KGHSH and CDR2 is LQKENI. The TCR beta profiling, which covered VDJ combination and CDR3 sequence, was carried out using genomic DNA as the template. TCRdb fed the reads into MiXCR, producing one record per CDR3 protein. The top ten hold under 9% of the sample, which has around 140,000 distinct CDR3 sequences, 41% seen once. The clonotype was recovered from a human donor in good health, serving as a control. The source material was sorted CD4+, CD8+, or CD8+CD57+ T cells (not recorded which) from PBMCs. V gene TRBV18 combines with J gene TRBJ1-5, with a possible D match to TRBD1 (5 bases). CDR3 nucleotides: TGTGCCAGCTCACCAAGCGGACTAGGGGCGGTGAGCAATCAGCCCCAGCATTTT. Amino acid sequence: CASSPSGLGAVSNQPQHF. Full variable domain (outside the CDR3, taken from reference TRBV18 and TRBJ1-5): NAGVMQNPRHLVRRRGQEARLRCSPMKGHSHVYWYRQLPEEGLKFMVYLQKENIIDESGMPKERFSAEFPKEGPSILRIQQVVRGDSAAYFCASSPSGLGAVSNQPQHFGDGTRLSIL.